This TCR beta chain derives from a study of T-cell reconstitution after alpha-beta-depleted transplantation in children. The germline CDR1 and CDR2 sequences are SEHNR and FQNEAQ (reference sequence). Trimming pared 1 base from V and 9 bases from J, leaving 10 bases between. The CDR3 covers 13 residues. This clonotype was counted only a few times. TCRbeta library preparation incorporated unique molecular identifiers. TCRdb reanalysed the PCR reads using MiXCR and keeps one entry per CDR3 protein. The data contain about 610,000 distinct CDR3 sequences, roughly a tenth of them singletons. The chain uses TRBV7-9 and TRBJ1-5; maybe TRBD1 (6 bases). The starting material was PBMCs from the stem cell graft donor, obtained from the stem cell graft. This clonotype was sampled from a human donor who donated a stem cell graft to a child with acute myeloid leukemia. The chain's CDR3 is CASSLEGEGPQHF. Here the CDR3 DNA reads TGTGCCAGCAGCTTAGAGGGGGAGGGGCCCCAGCATTTT.